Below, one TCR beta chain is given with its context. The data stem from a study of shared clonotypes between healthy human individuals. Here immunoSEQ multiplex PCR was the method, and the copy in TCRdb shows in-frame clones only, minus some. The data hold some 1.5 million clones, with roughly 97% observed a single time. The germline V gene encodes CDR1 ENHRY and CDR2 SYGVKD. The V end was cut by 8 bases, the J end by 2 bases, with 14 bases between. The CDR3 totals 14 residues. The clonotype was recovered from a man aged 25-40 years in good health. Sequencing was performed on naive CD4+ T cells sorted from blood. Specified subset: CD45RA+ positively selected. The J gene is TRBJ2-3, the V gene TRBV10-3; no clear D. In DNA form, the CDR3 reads TGTGCCATCGCTGCGAGTTTAGTCACAGATACGCAGTATTTT. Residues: CAIAASLVTDTQYF.